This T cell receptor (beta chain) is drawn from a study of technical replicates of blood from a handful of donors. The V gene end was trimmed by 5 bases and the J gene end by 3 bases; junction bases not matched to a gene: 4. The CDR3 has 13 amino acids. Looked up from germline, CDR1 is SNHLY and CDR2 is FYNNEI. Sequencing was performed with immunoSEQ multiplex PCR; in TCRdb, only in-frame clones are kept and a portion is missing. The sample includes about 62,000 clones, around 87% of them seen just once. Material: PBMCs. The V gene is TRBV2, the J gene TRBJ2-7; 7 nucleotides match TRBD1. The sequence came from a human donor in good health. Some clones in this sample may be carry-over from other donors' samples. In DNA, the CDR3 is TGTGCCAGCAGTAGACAGGGTTTCTACGAGCAGTACTTC. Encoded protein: CASSRQGFYEQYF.